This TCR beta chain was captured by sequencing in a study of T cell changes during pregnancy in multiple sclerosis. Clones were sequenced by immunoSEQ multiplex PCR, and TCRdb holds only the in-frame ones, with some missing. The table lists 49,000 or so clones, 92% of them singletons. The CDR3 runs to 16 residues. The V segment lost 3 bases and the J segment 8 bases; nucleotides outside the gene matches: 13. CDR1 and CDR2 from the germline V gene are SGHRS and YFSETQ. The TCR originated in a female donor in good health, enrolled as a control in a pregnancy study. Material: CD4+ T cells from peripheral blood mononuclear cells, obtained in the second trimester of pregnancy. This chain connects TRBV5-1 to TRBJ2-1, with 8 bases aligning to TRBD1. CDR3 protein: CASSSTLGQGRDEQFF. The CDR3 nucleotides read TGCGCCAGCAGCTCTACCTTAGGACAGGGACGGGATGAGCAGTTCTTC.